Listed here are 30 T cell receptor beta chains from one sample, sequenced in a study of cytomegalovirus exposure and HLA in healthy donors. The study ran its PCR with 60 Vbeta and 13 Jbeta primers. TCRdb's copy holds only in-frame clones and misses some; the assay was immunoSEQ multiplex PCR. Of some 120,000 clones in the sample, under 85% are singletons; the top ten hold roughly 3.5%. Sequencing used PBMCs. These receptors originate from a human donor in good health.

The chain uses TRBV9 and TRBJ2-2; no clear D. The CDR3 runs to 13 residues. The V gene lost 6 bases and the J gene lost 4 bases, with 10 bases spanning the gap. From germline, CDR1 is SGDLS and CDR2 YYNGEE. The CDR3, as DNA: TGTGCCAGCACCCCCGGTCGCACCGGGGAGCTGTTTTTT. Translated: CASTPGRTGELFF.

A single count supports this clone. Here the CDR3 DNA reads TGTGCCAGTAGTAGGAGCGGGGCCGTCAATGAGCAGTTCTTC. It encodes CASSRSGAVNEQFF. The chain is built from TRBV19 and TRBJ2-1; TRBD2 matches 7 bases. Germline V gene sequence: CDR1 LNHDA, CDR2 SQIVND (reference sequence). The CDR3 has 14 amino acids. The V gene end was trimmed by 4 bases and the J gene end by 6 bases; junction bases not matched to a gene: 6.

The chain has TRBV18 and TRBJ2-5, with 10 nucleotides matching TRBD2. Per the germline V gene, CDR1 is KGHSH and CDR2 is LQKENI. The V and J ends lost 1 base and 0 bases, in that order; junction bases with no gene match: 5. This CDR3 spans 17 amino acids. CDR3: CASSPRTSGYNQETQYF. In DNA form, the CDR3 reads TGTGCCAGCTCACCACGGACTAGCGGTTATAACCAAGAGACCCAGTACTTC.

CDR3 sequence reads: CASSQGQETQYF. CDR3 nucleotide sequence: TGCGCCAGCAGCCAGGGACAGGAGACGCAGTATTTT. The genes are TRBV4-1 and TRBJ2-3, with TRBD1 matching over 8 bases. Germline V gene sequence: CDR1 MGHRA, CDR2 YSYEKL. The CDR3 runs 12 residues. V was pared by 3 bases and J by 9 bases, with 2 bases of the junction left unmatched.

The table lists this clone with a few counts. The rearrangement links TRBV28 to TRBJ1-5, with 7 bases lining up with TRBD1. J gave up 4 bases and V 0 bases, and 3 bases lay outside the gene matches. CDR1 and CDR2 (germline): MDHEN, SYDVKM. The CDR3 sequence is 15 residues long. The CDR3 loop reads CASSLWAGGNQPQHF. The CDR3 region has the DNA TGTGCCAGCAGTTTATGGGCAGGGGGAAATCAGCCCCAGCATTTT.

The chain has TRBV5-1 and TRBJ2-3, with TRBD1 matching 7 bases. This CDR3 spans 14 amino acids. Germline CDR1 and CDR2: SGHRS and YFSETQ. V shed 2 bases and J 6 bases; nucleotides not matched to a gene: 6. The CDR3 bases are TGCGCCAGCAGCTTAGGGGGCCAACGGGATACGCAGTATTTT. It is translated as CASSLGGQRDTQYF. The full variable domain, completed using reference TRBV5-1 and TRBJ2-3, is KAGVTQTPRYLIKTRGQQVTLSCSPISGHRSVSWYQQTPGQGLQFLFEYFSETQRNKGNFPGRFSGRQFSNSRSEMNVSTLELGDSALYLCASSLGGQRDTQYFGPGTRLTVL.

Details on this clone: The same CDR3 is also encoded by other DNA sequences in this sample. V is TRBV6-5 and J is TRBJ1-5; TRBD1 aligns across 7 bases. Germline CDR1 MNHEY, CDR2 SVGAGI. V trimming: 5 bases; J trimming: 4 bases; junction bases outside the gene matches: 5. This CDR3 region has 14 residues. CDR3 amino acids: CASSRPGGNQPQHF. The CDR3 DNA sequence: TGTGCCAGCAGTAGACCAGGGGGGAATCAGCCCCAGCATTTT.

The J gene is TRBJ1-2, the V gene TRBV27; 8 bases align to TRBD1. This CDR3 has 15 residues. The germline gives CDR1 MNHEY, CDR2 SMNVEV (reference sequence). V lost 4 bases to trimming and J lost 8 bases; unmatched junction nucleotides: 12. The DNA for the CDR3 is TGTGCCAGCAGTTCATCCGGGACAGGCCGCGGGGGCTACACCTTC. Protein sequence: CASSSSGTGRGGYTF.

The CDR3, as DNA: TGTGCCAGCAGCGTCGGTCTGAGCTCCTACAATGAGCAGTTCTTC. It specifies CASSVGLSSYNEQFF. The chain employs TRBV9 and TRBJ2-1; D is undetermined. The CDR3 runs 15 residues. The germline gives CDR1 SGDLS, CDR2 YYNGEE. V was clipped by 2 bases and J by 0 bases, with 9 bases between them.

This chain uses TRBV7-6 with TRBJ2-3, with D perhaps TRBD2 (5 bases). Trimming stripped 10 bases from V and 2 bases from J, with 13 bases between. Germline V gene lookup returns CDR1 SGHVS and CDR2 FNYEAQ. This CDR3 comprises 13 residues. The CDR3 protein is CAISVRSTDTQYF. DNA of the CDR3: TGTGCCATTAGCGTCCGATCCACAGATACGCAGTATTTT. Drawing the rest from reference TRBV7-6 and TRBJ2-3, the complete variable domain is GAGVSQSPRYKVTKRGQDVALRCDPISGHVSLYWYRQALGQGPEFLTYFNYEAQQDKSGLPNDRFSAERPEGSISTLTIQRTEQRDSAMYRCAISVRSTDTQYFGPGTRLTVL.

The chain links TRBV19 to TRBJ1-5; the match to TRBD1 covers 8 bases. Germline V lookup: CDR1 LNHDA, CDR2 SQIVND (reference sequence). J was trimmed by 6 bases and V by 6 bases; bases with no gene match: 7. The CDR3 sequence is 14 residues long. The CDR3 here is CASRSQGAGQPQHF. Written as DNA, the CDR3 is TGTGCCAGTAGAAGTCAGGGGGCCGGTCAGCCCCAGCATTTT.

CDR3 protein: CASSPSGAGGMNTEAFF. CDR3 nucleotide sequence: TGCGCCAGCAGCCCCTCGGGGGCGGGGGGGATGAACACTGAAGCTTTCTTT. The chain employs TRBV5-1 and TRBJ1-1; the D gene is possibly TRBD1 (6 bases). V was clipped by 4 bases and J by 0 bases, with 19 bases between them. The germline CDR1 and CDR2 sequences are SGHRS and YFSETQ. The CDR3 loop spans 17 amino acids.

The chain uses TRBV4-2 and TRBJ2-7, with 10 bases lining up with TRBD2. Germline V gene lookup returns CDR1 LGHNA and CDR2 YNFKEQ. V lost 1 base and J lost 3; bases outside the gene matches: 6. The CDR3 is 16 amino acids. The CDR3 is CASSQGQAGGFYEQYF. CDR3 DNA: TGTGCCAGCAGCCAAGGTCAAGCGGGAGGGTTCTACGAGCAGTACTTC.

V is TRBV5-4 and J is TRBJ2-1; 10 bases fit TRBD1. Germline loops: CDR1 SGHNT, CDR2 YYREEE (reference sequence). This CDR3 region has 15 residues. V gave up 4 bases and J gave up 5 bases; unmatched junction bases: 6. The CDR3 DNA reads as TGTGCCAGCAGCGCGGGACAGGGGTTCGACAATGAGCAGTTCTTC. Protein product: CASSAGQGFDNEQFF.

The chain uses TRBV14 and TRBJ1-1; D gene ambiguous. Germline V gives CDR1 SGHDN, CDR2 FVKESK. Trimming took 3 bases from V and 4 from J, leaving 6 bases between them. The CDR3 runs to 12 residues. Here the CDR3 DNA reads TGTGCCAGCAGCCAGTCGGGCACTGAAGCTTTCTTT. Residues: CASSQSGTEAFF.

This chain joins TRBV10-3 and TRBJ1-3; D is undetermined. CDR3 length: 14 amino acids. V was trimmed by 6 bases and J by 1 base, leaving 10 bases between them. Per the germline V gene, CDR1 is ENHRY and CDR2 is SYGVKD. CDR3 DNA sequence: TGTGCCATCAGGTCAACAGAATCTGGAAACACCATATATTTT. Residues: CAIRSTESGNTIYF.

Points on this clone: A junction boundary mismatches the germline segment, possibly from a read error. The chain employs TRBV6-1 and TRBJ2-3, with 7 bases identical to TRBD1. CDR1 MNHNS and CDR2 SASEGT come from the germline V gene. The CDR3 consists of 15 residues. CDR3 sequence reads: CASSEDRVSTDTQYF. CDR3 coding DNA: TGTGCCAGCAGCGAAGACAGGGTCAGCACAGATACGCAGTATTTT.

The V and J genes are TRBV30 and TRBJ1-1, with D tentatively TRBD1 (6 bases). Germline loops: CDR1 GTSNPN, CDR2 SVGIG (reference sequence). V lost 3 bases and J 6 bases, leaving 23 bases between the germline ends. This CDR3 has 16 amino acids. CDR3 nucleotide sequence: TGTGCCTGGAGGGGAGGGGGGCAGATTGTTAACGCTGAAGCTTTCTTT. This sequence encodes CAWRGGGQIVNAEAFF.

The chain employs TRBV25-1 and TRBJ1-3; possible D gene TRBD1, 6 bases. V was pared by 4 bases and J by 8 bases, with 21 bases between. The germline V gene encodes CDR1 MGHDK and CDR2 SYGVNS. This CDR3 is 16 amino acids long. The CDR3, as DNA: TGTGCCAGCAGTGGGATCGGGACACCTAGGGTAGACACCATATATTTT. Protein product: CASSGIGTPRVDTIYF.

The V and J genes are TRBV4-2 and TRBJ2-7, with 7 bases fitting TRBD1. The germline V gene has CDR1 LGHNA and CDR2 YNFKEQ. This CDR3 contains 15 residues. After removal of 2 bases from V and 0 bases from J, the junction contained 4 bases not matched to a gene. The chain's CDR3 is CASSQFRTGSYEQYF. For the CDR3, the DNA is TGTGCCAGCAGCCAATTCAGGACAGGCTCCTACGAGCAGTACTTC.

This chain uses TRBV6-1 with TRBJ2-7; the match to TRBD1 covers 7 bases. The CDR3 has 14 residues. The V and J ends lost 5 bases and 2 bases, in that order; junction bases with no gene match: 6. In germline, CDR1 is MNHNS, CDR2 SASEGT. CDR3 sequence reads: CASSSRDRAYEQYF. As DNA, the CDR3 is TGTGCCAGCAGTAGCCGGGACAGAGCCTACGAGCAGTACTTC.

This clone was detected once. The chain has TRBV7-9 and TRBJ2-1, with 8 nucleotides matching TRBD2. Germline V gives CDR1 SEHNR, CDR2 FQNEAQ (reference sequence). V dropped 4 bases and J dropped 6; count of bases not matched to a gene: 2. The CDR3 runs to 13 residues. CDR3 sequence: CASSYGTSNEQFF. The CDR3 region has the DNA TGTGCCAGCAGCTACGGGACTAGCAATGAGCAGTTCTTC.

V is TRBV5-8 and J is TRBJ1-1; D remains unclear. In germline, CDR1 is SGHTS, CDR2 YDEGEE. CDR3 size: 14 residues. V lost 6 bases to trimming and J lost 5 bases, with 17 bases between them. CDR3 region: CASNLAGSWTEAFF. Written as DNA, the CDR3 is TGTGCCAGCAACCTGGCGGGGTCTTGGACTGAAGCTTTCTTT. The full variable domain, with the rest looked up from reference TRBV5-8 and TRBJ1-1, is EAGVTQSPTHLIKTRGQQATLRCSPISGHTSVYWYQQALGLGLQFLLWYDEGEERNRGNFPPRFSGRQFPNYSSELNVNALELEDSALYLCASNLAGSWTEAFFGQGTRLTVV.

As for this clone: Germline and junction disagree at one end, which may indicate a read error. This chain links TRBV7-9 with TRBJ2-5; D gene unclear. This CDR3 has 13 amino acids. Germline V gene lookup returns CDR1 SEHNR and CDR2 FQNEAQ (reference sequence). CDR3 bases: TGTTCCAGCAGCTCAGGCAGAAAAGAGACCCAGTACTTC. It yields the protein CSSSSGRKETQYF.

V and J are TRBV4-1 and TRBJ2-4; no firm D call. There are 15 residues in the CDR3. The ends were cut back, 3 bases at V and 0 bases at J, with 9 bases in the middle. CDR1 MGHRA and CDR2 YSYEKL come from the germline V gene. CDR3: CASSHPLLAKNIQYF. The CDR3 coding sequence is TGCGCCAGCAGCCACCCACTTCTAGCCAAAAACATTCAGTACTTC.

The CDR3 DNA follows: TGTGCCAGCAGCCTCGGACAGGGGTCGAACACTGAAGCTTTCTTT. Its protein product is CASSLGQGSNTEAFF. The chain combines TRBV4-2 with TRBJ1-1; 9 bases fit TRBD1. The CDR3 has 15 residues. The ends lost 4 bases at V and 1 base at J; junction bases unmatched: 4. CDR1 LGHNA and CDR2 YNFKEQ come from the germline V gene.

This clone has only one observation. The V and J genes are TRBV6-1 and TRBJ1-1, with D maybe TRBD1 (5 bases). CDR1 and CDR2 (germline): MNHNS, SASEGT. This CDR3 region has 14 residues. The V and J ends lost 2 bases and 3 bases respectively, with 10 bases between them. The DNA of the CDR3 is TGTGCCAGCAGTGAATGGGGCCTTGACACTGAAGCTTTCTTT. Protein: CASSEWGLDTEAFF.

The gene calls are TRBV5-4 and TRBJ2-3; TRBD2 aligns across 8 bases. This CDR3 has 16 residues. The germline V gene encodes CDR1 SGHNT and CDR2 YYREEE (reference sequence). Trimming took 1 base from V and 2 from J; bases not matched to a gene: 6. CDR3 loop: CASSLTTSGSTDTQYF. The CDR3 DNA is TGTGCCAGCAGCTTGACTACTAGCGGATCCACAGATACGCAGTATTTT.

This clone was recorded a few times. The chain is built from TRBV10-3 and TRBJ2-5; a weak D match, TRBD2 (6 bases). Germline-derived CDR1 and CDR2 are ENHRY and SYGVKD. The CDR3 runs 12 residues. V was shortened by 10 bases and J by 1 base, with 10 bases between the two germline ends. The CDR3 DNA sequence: TGTGCCACCGGGACTGCCCAAGAGACCCAGTACTTC. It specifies CATGTAQETQYF.

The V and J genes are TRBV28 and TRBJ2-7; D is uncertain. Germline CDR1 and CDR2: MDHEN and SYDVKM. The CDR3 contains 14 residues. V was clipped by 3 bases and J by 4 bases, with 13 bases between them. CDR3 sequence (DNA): TGTGCCAGCAGTTTTGGTACGGTCCCTTACGAGCAGTACTTC. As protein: CASSFGTVPYEQYF.